The 27 T cell receptor beta chains given below trace back to one sample, sequenced in a study of cytomegalovirus exposure and HLA in healthy donors. The method was immunoSEQ multiplex PCR; TCRdb's version includes in-frame clones alone and lacks a portion of them. The profile shows about 200,000 clones, roughly 81% of them singletons. Sequenced material: PBMCs. These receptors were collected from a woman aged 25 to 39 in good health and CMV-seronegative.

This clone was seen once. This chain links TRBV19 with TRBJ2-5; TRBD2 might be the D (6 bases). CDR1 and CDR2 (germline): LNHDA, SQIVND (reference sequence). The CDR3 loop spans 14 amino acids. V shed 3 bases and J shed 5 bases, with 13 bases lying between them. The CDR3 protein is CASSIRVGGETQYF. Written as DNA, the CDR3 is TGTGCCAGTAGTATTAGGGTCGGAGGGGAGACCCAGTACTTC.

V is TRBV30 and J is TRBJ2-3; the match to TRBD1 covers 9 bases. The CDR3 has 15 residues. Germline assignment: CDR1 GTSNPN and CDR2 SVGIG (reference sequence). The V gene end was trimmed by 1 base and the J gene end by 0 bases; junction bases not matched to a gene: 2. For the CDR3, the DNA is TGTGCCTGGAGTGACGGGACAGGGAGCACAGATACGCAGTATTTT. Its translation: CAWSDGTGSTDTQYF.

This clone has just a few counts. The CDR3: CASRERQKSYNEQFF. CDR3 bases: TGTGCCAGCAGGGAAAGACAGAAGTCCTACAATGAGCAGTTCTTC. The V and J genes are TRBV2 and TRBJ2-1; possibly TRBD1 for D (5 bases). V shed 6 bases and J shed 1 base, with 13 bases lying between them. The CDR3 runs to 15 residues. CDR1 is SNHLY, CDR2 FYNNEI, per germline. The entire variable domain, with the rest obtained from reference TRBV2 and TRBJ2-1, is as follows: EPEVTQTPSHQVTQMGQEVILRCVPISNHLYFYWYRQILGQKVEFLVSFYNNEISEKSEIFDDQFSVERPDGSNFTLKIRSTKLEDSAMYFCASRERQKSYNEQFFGPGTRLTVL.

The gene calls are TRBV5-1 and TRBJ1-1, with 10 bases matching TRBD1. Germline V gene sequence: CDR1 SGHRS, CDR2 YFSETQ. The CDR3 loop spans 17 amino acids. Germline trimming cut 3 bases from V and 4 bases from J; bases unmatched to any gene: 12. The CDR3 spells CASSSPPPGQGSTEAFF. For the CDR3, the DNA is TGCGCCAGCAGCTCGCCTCCTCCGGGACAGGGGAGCACTGAAGCTTTCTTT.

The J gene is TRBJ2-3, the V gene TRBV2; 10 bases are shared with TRBD2. The CDR3 covers 15 residues. Germline-derived CDR1 and CDR2 are SNHLY and FYNNEI. The J segment lost 2 bases and the V segment lost 7 bases, leaving 6 bases of the junction unmatched. The DNA of the CDR3 is TGTGCCAGCACCACTACTAGCGGGGACACAGATACGCAGTATTTT. Encoded protein: CASTTTSGDTDTQYF.

The chain couples TRBV7-9 to TRBJ2-1, with D perhaps matching TRBD1 (5 bases). The CDR3 covers 14 residues. The V end lost 5 bases, the J end lost 9 bases, and 17 bases lay between the germline ends. The germline V gene encodes CDR1 SEHNR and CDR2 FQNEAQ (reference sequence). CDR3 region: CASSRDTGKGEQFF. The CDR3, as DNA: TGTGCCAGCAGCCGAGATACAGGAAAGGGTGAGCAGTTCTTC.

This chain connects TRBV29-1 to TRBJ2-2, with D maybe TRBD2 (6 bases). The CDR3 is made up of 11 amino acids. Trimming cost V 4 bases and J 6 bases, with 6 bases left between them. Germline V lookup: CDR1 SQVTM, CDR2 ANQGSEA. CDR3 sequence: CSVGGAGELFF. The CDR3 DNA is TGCAGCGTTGGGGGGGCCGGGGAGCTGTTTTTT.

Comment on this clone: Other DNA variants within this sample encode the same CDR3. CDR3 in amino acids: CASSQQGVGNQPQHF. As DNA, the CDR3 is TGTGCCAGCTCGCAACAGGGGGTAGGCAATCAGCCCCAGCATTTT. The chain links TRBV18 to TRBJ1-5; 8 positions match TRBD1. The V segment lost 6 bases and the J segment 2 bases; nucleotides outside the gene matches: 6. This CDR3 is built from 15 residues. The germline CDR1 and CDR2 sequences are KGHSH and LQKENI.

The chain combines TRBV5-1 with TRBJ2-7; 9 nucleotides match TRBD1. The CDR3 extends over 14 amino acids. Germline V CDR1 and CDR2: SGHRS, YFSETQ. The V and J ends lost 5 bases and 3 bases, in that order; junction bases with no gene match: 6. The CDR3 sequence: CASRTTGGRYEQYF. The DNA for the CDR3 is TGCGCCAGCAGAACGACAGGGGGTCGCTACGAGCAGTACTTC.

This clone was detected only a few times. CDR3 nucleotides: TGTGCCAGCAGCTTAGGGGGCTTAAATCAGCCCCAGCATTTT. Its protein product is CASSLGGLNQPQHF. This rearrangement joins TRBV7-9 to TRBJ1-5; D may be TRBD1 (5 bases). Germline CDR1 and CDR2: SEHNR and FQNEAQ (reference sequence). This CDR3 is built from 14 residues. V lost 1 base and J lost 4, with 8 bases in between.

CDR3: CATSSPMAGTAYSNQPQHF. DNA for the CDR3: TGTGCCACCAGCAGTCCCATGGCAGGGACAGCTTACTCCAATCAGCCCCAGCATTTT. The chain has TRBV15 and TRBJ1-5; 7 bases line up with TRBD1. V trimming: 3 bases; J trimming: 3 bases; junction bases outside the gene matches: 17. Per germline, CDR1 LNHNV and CDR2 YYDKDF (reference sequence). This CDR3 has 19 amino acids.

The chain recombines TRBV25-1 with TRBJ1-4; 9 bases agree with TRBD1. Germline loops: CDR1 MGHDK, CDR2 SYGVNS. With 6 bases clipped from V and 6 bases from J, the junction kept 8 bases outside the gene matches. The CDR3 is 15 residues long. The CDR3 reads CASRDTGGGDEKLFF. The CDR3 bases are TGTGCCAGCAGAGACACAGGGGGCGGGGATGAAAAACTGTTTTTT.

This clone came up a few times. DNA for the CDR3: TGTGCCAGTAGTCCCCAGTGGGGGGGCAAGACTGAAGCTTTCTTT. Its translation is CASSPQWGGKTEAFF. The chain employs TRBV19 and TRBJ1-1; maybe TRBD1 (6 bases). Trimming stripped 5 bases from V and 5 bases from J, with 18 bases between. CDR1 is LNHDA and CDR2 is SQIVND in the germline V gene (reference sequence). This CDR3 comprises 15 residues.

The CDR3 is CASSFRIGTAGDEQYF. DNA of the CDR3: TGCGCCAGCAGCTTTCGTATTGGAACGGCAGGGGACGAGCAGTACTTC. This sequence joins TRBV5-1 and TRBJ2-7, with D perhaps matching TRBD1 (6 bases). The V gene's germline CDR1 is SGHRS and CDR2 YFSETQ. This CDR3 has 16 amino acids. V dropped 2 bases and J dropped 5 bases, with 20 bases sitting between them.

V usage is TRBV27 and J usage is TRBJ2-5, with TRBD2 matching 12 bases. V shed 5 bases, J shed 2 bases, and the junction held 3 bases outside the gene matches. The CDR3 loop spans 15 amino acids. Germline CDR1 and CDR2: MNHEY and SMNVEV (reference sequence). The CDR3 protein is CASSVLAGGQETQYF. The CDR3 bases are TGTGCCAGCAGTGTACTAGCGGGGGGACAAGAGACCCAGTACTTC.

V usage is TRBV6-6 and J usage is TRBJ2-1, with 11 bases identical to TRBD2. The CDR3 spans 14 residues. Trimming at V came to 6 bases and at J to 9 bases, leaving 7 bases not matched to a gene. The germline V gene has CDR1 MNHNY and CDR2 SVGAGI (reference sequence). DNA of the CDR3: TGTGCCAGCAGACTAGCGGGAGAGCGGGGTGAGCAGTTCTTC. Its protein product is CASRLAGERGEQFF.

The chain combines TRBV5-1 with TRBJ2-7; D perhaps matches TRBD1 (6 bases). CDR1 is SGHRS, CDR2 YFSETQ, per germline. The CDR3 extends over 15 amino acids. Trimming pared 4 bases from V and 2 bases from J, leaving 16 bases between. The CDR3 bases are TGCGCCAGCAGCAGACAGACAGGAGCGACCTACGAGCAGTACTTC. Its protein is CASSRQTGATYEQYF.

The CDR3 region has the DNA TGTGCCACCAGCAGGACGGACAGCCCCTACGAGCAGTACTTC. This codes for CATSRTDSPYEQYF. This chain uses TRBV15 with TRBJ2-7; D possibly corresponds to TRBD1 (6 bases). The CDR3 totals 14 residues. In germline, CDR1 is LNHNV, CDR2 YYDKDF (reference sequence). Trimming stripped 3 bases from V and 2 bases from J, with 11 bases between.

The J gene is TRBJ2-1, the V gene TRBV5-1; D may be TRBD2 (5 bases). Germline assignment: CDR1 SGHRS and CDR2 YFSETQ. V dropped 0 bases and J dropped 7 bases, with 11 bases sitting between them. This CDR3 spans 14 amino acids. CDR3 DNA sequence: TGCGCCAGCAGCTTGGAGTCCCGGGGAAATGAGCAGTTCTTC. It codes for CASSLESRGNEQFF.

V usage is TRBV11-3 and J usage is TRBJ2-2, with a tentative D call TRBD1 (5 bases). The CDR3 consists of 15 residues. Between the trimmed V and J ends, which lost 3 bases and 4 bases, there was a span of 12 bases. The V gene's germline CDR1 is SGHNT and CDR2 YENEEA. The CDR3 DNA is TGTGCCAGCAGCTTTGGGCAGGGCGGCACCGGGGAGCTGTTTTTT. Its translation is CASSFGQGGTGELFF.

The chain couples TRBV2 to TRBJ1-3, with D unclear. The CDR3 extends over 14 amino acids. V was trimmed by 4 bases and J by 0 bases, leaving 7 bases between them. CDR1 and CDR2 from the germline V gene are SNHLY and FYNNEI. CDR3 region: CASSVQNSGNTIYF. The CDR3 region has the DNA TGTGCCAGCAGTGTACAAAACTCTGGAAACACCATATATTTT.

The chain is built from TRBV13 and TRBJ2-3; maybe TRBD2 (6 bases). The CDR3 loop spans 14 amino acids. Germline loops: CDR1 PRHDT, CDR2 FYEKMQ (reference sequence). Between the trimmed V and J ends, which lost 4 bases and 3 bases, there was a span of 11 bases. Here the CDR3 reads CASSSSAGTDTQYF. The CDR3 DNA follows: TGTGCCAGCAGCTCTAGCGCGGGTACAGATACGCAGTATTTT.

The V gene is TRBV6-6, the J gene TRBJ1-4; TRBD1 is a possible D gene (6 bases). Deletions cut 6 bases from V and 4 bases from J, with 15 bases between. The CDR3 length is 15 residues. From germline, CDR1 is MNHNY and CDR2 SVGAGI (reference sequence). CDR3 in amino acids: CASSHLEGDNEKLFF. CDR3 coding DNA: TGTGCCAGCAGCCACCTCGAGGGGGATAATGAAAAACTGTTTTTT.

The genes are TRBV18 and TRBJ2-1, with D maybe TRBD1 (6 bases). CDR1 KGHSH and CDR2 LQKENI come from the germline V gene. The CDR3 totals 15 residues. Trimming stripped 5 bases from V and 8 bases from J, with 19 bases between. CDR3 sequence: CASSYQGRSGDEQFF. CDR3 nucleotide sequence: TGTGCCAGCTCATATCAGGGGCGTTCCGGCGATGAGCAGTTCTTC.

This chain uses TRBV9 with TRBJ2-7, with 8 bases fitting TRBD1. Germline V lookup: CDR1 SGDLS, CDR2 YYNGEE. The CDR3 extends over 17 amino acids. V lost 0 bases to trimming and J lost 4 bases; unmatched junction nucleotides: 12. CDR3 DNA: TGTGCCAGCAGCGTAGCTACATGGGCAGGGGGCAGGTACGAGCAGTACTTC. Translated, it gives CASSVATWAGGRYEQYF.

The chain recombines TRBV6-1 with TRBJ2-6; D is unresolved. V shed 7 bases and J shed 2 bases, with 9 bases lying between them. Germline V gene data show CDR1 as MNHNS and CDR2 as SASEGT. There are 14 residues in the CDR3. The CDR3 is CASKGGAGANVLTF. The CDR3 nucleotides are TGTGCCAGCAAAGGCGGCGCTGGGGCCAACGTCCTGACTTTC.

V is TRBV7-9 and J is TRBJ2-3; D perhaps matches TRBD1 (6 bases). The CDR3 is made up of 13 amino acids. Trimming shortened V by 5 bases and J by 4 bases, and 10 bases separated the two germline ends. From germline, CDR1 is SEHNR and CDR2 FQNEAQ (reference sequence). The CDR3 loop is CASSQQGSDTQYF. In DNA form, the CDR3 reads TGTGCCAGCAGCCAACAGGGATCAGATACGCAGTATTTT.